This T cell receptor beta chain is from a study of OX40 agonist ivuxolimab in advanced cancers. TCRdb's table, derived via immunoSEQ multiplex PCR, lists solely in-frame clones and lacks some. The sample has over 85,000 clones, about nine tenths seen once. Germline CDR1 reads SGHTA; CDR2 reads FQGNSA. V lost 5 bases to trimming and J lost 4 bases; unmatched junction nucleotides: 7. The CDR3 extends over 14 amino acids. This TCR derives from an adult with an advanced solid tumor such as melanoma, head and neck, liver or kidney cancer. Source: CD4+ or CD8+ T cells sorted from blood, taken in a trial of the OX40 agonist ivuxolimab. The rearrangement uses TRBV7-2 and TRBJ2-7; 8 nucleotides match TRBD1. CDR3 amino acids: CASSPLGTGYEQYF. CDR3 sequence (DNA): TGTGCCAGCAGCCCGCTCGGGACAGGTTACGAGCAGTACTTC.